Reported below is one T cell receptor beta chain. At one end the junction does not follow the germline gene, possibly because of a read error. The source of the sample is a study of blood T cell repertoires in COVID-19. Sequencing used immunoSEQ multiplex PCR; TCRdb keeps in-frame clones, though not all of them. The sample holds more than 130,000 clones, less than 85% seen once. The sequence came from a woman older than 75 in a cohort sampled during active or convalescent COVID-19. The material sequenced was peripheral blood.

CDR3 sequence: CASSAADRGVHF. DNA for the CDR3: TGTGCCAGCAGCGCCGCGGACAGGGGGGTCCATTTT. V and J are TRBV9 and TRBJ2-3, with 10 bases lining up with TRBD1. CDR3 size: 12 residues. From germline, CDR1 is SGDLS and CDR2 YYNGEE.